This paragraph covers one T cell receptor beta chain sequence. This entry comes from a study of OX40 agonist ivuxolimab in advanced cancers. Per the germline V gene, CDR1 is MDHEN and CDR2 is SYDVKM. The CDR3 spans 14 residues. V was shortened by 4 bases and J by 2 bases, with 12 bases between the two germline ends. Repertoires were generated with immunoSEQ multiplex PCR, while TCRdb's copy carries only in-frame clones and drops some. The profile covers more than 45,000 clones, with roughly 90% appearing a single time and 5.5% to 7% taken by the ten largest. The origin of this receptor is an adult with an advanced solid tumor such as melanoma, head and neck, liver or kidney cancer. The chain joins TRBV28 to TRBJ2-7; D is possibly TRBD1 (5 bases). This specimen was CD4+ or CD8+ T cells sorted from blood, taken in a trial of the OX40 agonist ivuxolimab. CDR3: CASSSSRQPYEQYF. As DNA, the CDR3 is TGTGCCAGCAGTTCAAGCCGACAGCCCTACGAGCAGTACTTC.